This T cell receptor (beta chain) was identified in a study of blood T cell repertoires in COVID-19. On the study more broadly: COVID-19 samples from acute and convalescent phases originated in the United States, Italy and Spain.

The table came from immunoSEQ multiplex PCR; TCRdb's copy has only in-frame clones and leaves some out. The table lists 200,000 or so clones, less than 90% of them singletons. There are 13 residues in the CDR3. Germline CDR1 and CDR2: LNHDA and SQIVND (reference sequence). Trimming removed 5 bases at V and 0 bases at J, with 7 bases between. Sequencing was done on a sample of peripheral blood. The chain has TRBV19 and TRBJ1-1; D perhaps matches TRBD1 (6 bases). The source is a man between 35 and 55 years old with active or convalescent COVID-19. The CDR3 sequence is CASSRTVNTEAFF. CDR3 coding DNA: TGTGCCAGTAGTCGGACAGTGAACACTGAAGCTTTCTTT.